This T cell receptor beta chain was documented in a study of blood T cell repertoires in COVID-19. Study-level information: Samples taken during acute and convalescent COVID-19 were collected in the United States, Italy and Spain. Sample material is recorded as cDNA or gDNA derived from T cells, B-cell-depleted T cells, or PBMCs.

The CDR3 spans 14 residues. Trimming took 4 bases from V and 8 from J; bases not matched to a gene: 6. Original analysis: How many nucleated cells were present was estimated from reference gene primer amplification. This table comes from immunoSEQ multiplex PCR, and its TCRdb copy is limited to in-frame clones, with some not included. V and J calls and clone size follow that table, whereas D and trimming were derived from the DNA. The table includes about 260,000 clones, about 87% detected once. Sequenced input: peripheral blood. This clonotype was sampled from a woman aged 40 to 55 who had recovered from COVID-19. The V gene is TRBV5-3, the J gene TRBJ1-4; 9 bases fit TRBD1. TRBV5-3 is classed as an ORF, of uncertain function. CDR3 loop: CARSPGTGWEKLFF. The CDR3 nucleotides read TGTGCCAGAAGCCCGGGGACAGGGTGGGAAAAACTGTTTTTT.